Below are 19 T cell receptor beta chains sequenced from a single sample in a study of T cells in Graves' hyperthyroidism and ophthalmopathy. Using RNA transcripts as the source, TCR beta CDR3 regions were amplified. First-round RT-PCR of the TCR CDR3 relied on the HTBI primer set. Each CDR3 protein is one row after TCRdb ran MiXCR on the multiplex PCR reads. This table holds some 320,000 distinct CDR3 sequences, roughly an eighth found once. Material for sequencing was blood. These receptor sequences come from a woman aged 40-49 years with Graves' ophthalmopathy.

The rearrangement joins TRBV24-1 to TRBJ2-1; 10 positions agree with TRBD1. CDR3 length equals 13 residues. Germline trimming cut 4 bases from V and 14 bases from J; bases unmatched to any gene: 7. Germline assignment: CDR1 KGHDR and CDR2 SFDVKD. Here the CDR3 reads CATSEGQDRGEFF. The CDR3 DNA is TGTGCCACCAGTGAAGGCCAGGACAGGGGGGAGTTCTTC.

This clonotype was observed a few times. This chain joins TRBV15 and TRBJ1-1, with 9 bases fitting TRBD1. CDR3 length: 15 amino acids. Germline V gene sequence: CDR1 LNHNV, CDR2 YYDKDF (reference sequence). Trimming at V came to 2 bases and at J to 5 bases, leaving 6 bases not matched to a gene. The CDR3 sequence is CATSRTGGVGTEAFF. The CDR3 region has the DNA TGTGCCACCAGCAGAACAGGGGGCGTCGGTACTGAAGCTTTCTTT. Variable domain in full (rest from reference TRBV15 and TRBJ1-1): DAMVIQNPRYQVTQFGKPVTLSCSQTLNHNVMYWYQQKSSQAPKLLFHYYDKDFNNEADTPDNFQSRRPNTSFCFLDIRSPGLGDTAMYLCATSRTGGVGTEAFFGQGTRLTVV.

V usage is TRBV7-8 and J usage is TRBJ2-7; 12 bases align to TRBD2. V lost 1 base to trimming and J lost 2 bases; unmatched junction nucleotides: 6. Germline V gives CDR1 SGHVS, CDR2 FQNEAQ. The CDR3 has 17 residues. DNA of the CDR3: TGTGCCAGCAGCTTAGATGCGACTAGCGGGAGAGCCTACGAGCAGTACTTC. Encoded protein: CASSLDATSGRAYEQYF.

This clonotype was picked up many times. V usage is TRBV6-6 and J usage is TRBJ2-1; D perhaps matches TRBD2 (6 bases). This CDR3 has 15 residues. Trimming left V 2 bases short and J 5 bases short, with 13 bases between. Germline V lookup: CDR1 MNHNY, CDR2 SVGAGI (reference sequence). This CDR3 is CASSYGTGADNEQFF. The CDR3 nucleotides are TGTGCCAGCAGTTACGGGACGGGAGCCGACAATGAGCAGTTCTTC.

This clonotype was picked up many times. The gene calls are TRBV14 and TRBJ2-7; 9 nucleotides line up with TRBD1. The germline CDR1 and CDR2 sequences are SGHDN and FVKESK. The CDR3 length is 16 residues. The J segment lost 4 bases and the V segment lost 0 bases, leaving 7 bases of the junction unmatched. The DNA of the CDR3 is TGTGCCAGCAGCCAAGATTTGAGACAGGGGGTTTACGAGCAGTACTTC. Translation: CASSQDLRQGVYEQYF.

This clonotype was found many times. CDR3 protein: CASSYSFFDHRGHWEDEQYF. CDR3 in DNA: TGTGCCAGCAGTTACTCCTTTTTTGATCACAGGGGGCACTGGGAAGACGAGCAGTACTTC. This rearrangement joins TRBV6-6 to TRBJ2-7, with 9 positions matching TRBD1. The junction had 20 bases not matched to a gene; V was cut back by 0 bases and J by 5 bases. The CDR3 is 20 amino acids. Germline V gives CDR1 MNHNY, CDR2 SVGAGI (reference sequence).

This clonotype was detected many times. The chain couples TRBV2 to TRBJ2-4, with D hard to call. Trimming took 6 bases from V and 0 from J, leaving 9 bases between them. The CDR3 is made up of 14 amino acids. The germline gives CDR1 SNHLY, CDR2 FYNNEI. CDR3 in amino acids: CASSGLLAKNIQYF. The CDR3 DNA reads TGTGCCAGCAGCGGCCTCCTAGCCAAAAACATTCAGTACTTC.

This clonotype was seen repeatedly, ten times or more. The J gene is TRBJ1-1, the V gene TRBV11-2; 7 nucleotides agree with TRBD1. Germline assignment: CDR1 SGHAT and CDR2 FQNNGV. The V and J ends lost 3 bases and 2 bases, in that order; junction bases with no gene match: 6. The CDR3 is 15 residues long. DNA of the CDR3: TGTGCCAGCAGCTTTTGGGACAGCTCAAACACTGAAGCTTTCTTT. This encodes CASSFWDSSNTEAFF.

The rearrangement uses TRBV7-3 and TRBJ2-5, with TRBD2 as a possible D gene (5 bases). Germline V CDR1 and CDR2: SGHTA, FQGTGA. V lost 7 bases to trimming and J lost 4 bases, with 16 bases between them. The CDR3 runs to 14 residues. The CDR3 sequence is CASNSGIRGETQYF. CDR3 DNA sequence: TGTGCCAGCAACAGTGGCATTCGGGGAGAGACCCAGTACTTC.

The table lists this clonotype with many counts. V is TRBV11-2 and J is TRBJ1-2, with a weak D call TRBD1 (6 bases). The CDR3 runs to 16 residues. In germline, CDR1 is SGHAT, CDR2 FQNNGV. V was trimmed by 1 base and J by 1 base, leaving 13 bases between them. This CDR3 reads CASSLVPGAGNYGYTF. The CDR3 DNA reads TGTGCCAGCAGCTTAGTGCCAGGGGCGGGTAACTATGGCTACACCTTC.

This sequence joins TRBV7-9 and TRBJ2-7, with D hard to call. From germline, CDR1 is SEHNR and CDR2 FQNEAQ (reference sequence). The V end lost 6 bases, the J end lost 4 bases, and 13 bases lay between the germline ends. CDR3 length: 13 residues. The DNA of the CDR3 is TGTGCCAGCAGGCCCCCTAACATGTACGAGCAGTACTTC. It yields the protein CASRPPNMYEQYF.

This clonotype has ten or more counts. J is TRBJ1-2 and V is TRBV7-2; 7 bases align to TRBD1. The ends lost 6 bases at V and 0 bases at J; junction bases unmatched: 10. The CDR3 spans 16 residues. Germline V gene lookup returns CDR1 SGHTA and CDR2 FQGNSA. CDR3 residues: CASRLLDRPTNYGYTF. For the CDR3, the DNA is TGTGCCAGCAGATTATTGGACAGGCCTACTAACTATGGCTACACCTTC.

There are a few counts of this clonotype. The chain recombines TRBV2 with TRBJ2-7, with D uncertain. The V end lost 4 bases, the J end lost 0 bases, and 10 bases lay between the germline ends. Germline loops: CDR1 SNHLY, CDR2 FYNNEI. The CDR3 contains 14 residues. For the CDR3, the DNA is TGTGCCAGCAGTGGGCCGGACCTCTCCTACGAGCAGTACTTC. Protein: CASSGPDLSYEQYF. The variable domain in full, completed from reference TRBV2 and TRBJ2-7, reads EPEVTQTPSHQVTQMGQEVILRCVPISNHLYFYWYRQILGQKVEFLVSFYNNEISEKSEIFDDQFSVERPDGSNFTLKIRSTKLEDSAMYFCASSGPDLSYEQYFGPGTRLTVT.

This clonotype was seen ten or more times. The V call is TRBV6-1, the J call TRBJ2-5, with D possibly TRBD2 on 6 matching bases. Germline CDR1 MNHNS, CDR2 SASEGT. This CDR3 contains 15 residues. Trimming cost V 7 bases and J 1 base, with 16 bases left between them. CDR3: CASTGLFGGQETQYF. The CDR3 DNA sequence: TGTGCCAGCACCGGACTATTCGGAGGCCAAGAGACCCAGTACTTC.

Many counts were recorded for this clonotype. The chain carries TRBV25-1 and TRBJ2-7; D is perhaps TRBD2 (6 bases). Trimming stripped 4 bases from V and 0 bases from J, with 13 bases between. This CDR3 region has 15 residues. Looked up from germline, CDR1 is MGHDK and CDR2 is SYGVNS. The CDR3 loop reads CASSGKRGTSYEQYF. CDR3 DNA: TGTGCCAGCAGTGGAAAACGGGGGACCTCCTACGAGCAGTACTTC.

The sample holds a few counts of this clonotype. This rearrangement joins TRBV19 to TRBJ2-1, with D perhaps TRBD1 or TRBD2 (5 bases each). V was pared by 8 bases and J by 0 bases, with 11 bases between. This CDR3 is 14 amino acids long. CDR1 and CDR2 from the germline V gene are LNHDA and SQIVND (reference sequence). In DNA, the CDR3 is TGTGCCAGTCGTTCAGGGAGCTCCTACAATGAGCAGTTCTTC. This codes for CASRSGSSYNEQFF.

This clonotype occurred many times. The chain has TRBV11-2 and TRBJ1-4; tentatively, D is TRBD1 (5 bases). The ends were cut back, 1 base at V and 7 bases at J, with 10 bases in the middle. Germline values: CDR1 SGHAT, CDR2 FQNNGV. This CDR3 is 14 amino acids long. As DNA, the CDR3 is TGTGCCAGCAGCTTAGGGGCCAGGGTTGAAAAACTGTTTTTT. The encoded protein is CASSLGARVEKLFF.

The chain links TRBV5-4 to TRBJ1-5; 9 nucleotides match TRBD1. The CDR3 runs 17 residues. V shed 4 bases and J 5 bases; nucleotides not matched to a gene: 13. Germline V gene sequence: CDR1 SGHNT, CDR2 YYREEE (reference sequence). CDR3 sequence (DNA): TGTGCCAGCAGCAACACCGGGACAGGGAGTGGGTATCAGCCCCAGCATTTT. It encodes CASSNTGTGSGYQPQHF.

The chain has TRBV28 and TRBJ1-1; tentative D call: TRBD1 (6 bases). Germline-derived CDR1 and CDR2 are MDHEN and SYDVKM. CDR3 size: 14 residues. The V and J ends lost 11 bases and 1 base respectively, with 17 bases between them. The CDR3 DNA sequence: TGTGCCGGGAAAGAAGGGGGAGAGAACACTGAAGCTTTCTTT. Protein sequence: CAGKEGGENTEAFF.